This TCR beta chain was captured in a study of blood T cells in healthy people across ages. About this clonotype itself: Its antigen remains unidentified.

The CDR3 totals 16 residues. V lost 3 bases, J lost 4 bases, and 15 bases lay in between. Germline-derived CDR1 and CDR2 are LGHNA and YSLEER. Notes on the study in general: Unsorted PBMCs blocked a conclusive comparison of naive and antigen-experienced cells. Among T cells, TCR beta diversity per million cells dropped roughly linearly as age rose.

A second PCR of roughly 6 to 12 cycles used a sample-barcoded 5' primer and a J-beta primer mix. A tag from a template-switch adaptor with 12 random nucleotides marked each cDNA molecule. MiXCR, run by TCRdb on the 5' RACE reads, gives a single entry per CDR3 protein. The data contain 650,000 to 1,000,000 distinct CDR3 sequences, under 40% of them singletons. Researchers isolated at least 6 million PBMCs per sample. The specimen sequenced was blood. The chain links TRBV4-3 to TRBJ2-2; tentatively, D is TRBD1 or TRBD2 (6 bases each). The source is a man between 18 and 35 years old in good health. CDR3 sequence (DNA): TGCGCCAGCAGCCAGTACCGGGGGCGAAGCACCGGGGAGCTGTTTTTT. Its protein product is CASSQYRGRSTGELFF.